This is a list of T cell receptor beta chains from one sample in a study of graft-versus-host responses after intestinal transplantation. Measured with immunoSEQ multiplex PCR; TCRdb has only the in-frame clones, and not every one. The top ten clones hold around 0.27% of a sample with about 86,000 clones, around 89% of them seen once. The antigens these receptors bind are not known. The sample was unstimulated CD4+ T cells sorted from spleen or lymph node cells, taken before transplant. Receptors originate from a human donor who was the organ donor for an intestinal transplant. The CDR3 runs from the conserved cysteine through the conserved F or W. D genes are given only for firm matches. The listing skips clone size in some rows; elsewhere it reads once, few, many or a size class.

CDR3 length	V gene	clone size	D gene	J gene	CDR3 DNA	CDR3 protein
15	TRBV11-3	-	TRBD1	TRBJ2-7	TGTGCCAGCAGCTTAGGGGACAGAGGAACCTACGAGCAGTACTTC	CASSLGDRGTYEQYF
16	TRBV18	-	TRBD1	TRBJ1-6	TGTGCCAGCTCACCCCGAGTGTCAGGGGGCCTTGCACCCCTCCACTTT	CASSPRVSGGLAPLHF
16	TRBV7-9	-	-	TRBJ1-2	TGTGCCAGCAGCCGGATTGGCGCCAGGGAGGTCTCTGGCTACACCTTC	CASSRIGAREVSGYTF
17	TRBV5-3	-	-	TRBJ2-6	TGTGCCAGAAGCTTCCCCGAGGGGGTTTCTGGGGCCAACGTCCTGACTTTC	CARSFPEGVSGANVLTF
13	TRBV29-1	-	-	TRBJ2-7	TGCAGCGTTGAGGGCACGAGGGCCTACGAGCAGTACTTC	CSVEGTRAYEQYF
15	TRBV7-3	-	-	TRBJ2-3	TGTGCCAGCAGCTTTAGGGGGGGGGCCGGAGATACGCAGTATTTT	CASSFRGGAGDTQYF
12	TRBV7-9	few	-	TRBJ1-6	TGTGCCAGCAGCGGGACAAATTCACCCCTCCACTTT	CASSGTNSPLHF
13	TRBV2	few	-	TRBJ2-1	TGTGCCAGCAGTGATTTGCACGCGGATGAGCAGTTCTTC	CASSDLHADEQFF
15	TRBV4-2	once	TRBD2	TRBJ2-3	TGTGCCAGCAGCCAACCGGGACTAGCCACAGATACGCAGTATTTT	CASSQPGLATDTQYF
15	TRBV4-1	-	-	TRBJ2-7	TGCGCCAGCAGCCCAGGTGTGATTACCCTACGCGAGCAGTACTTC	CASSPGVITLREQYF
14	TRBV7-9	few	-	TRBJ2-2	TGTGCCTGTGTCGGACTTTCGAACACCGGGGAGCTGTTTTTT	CACVGLSNTGELFF
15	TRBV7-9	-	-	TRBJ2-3	TGTGCCAGCAGCTTAGCGCCAATCCGGGAAGATACGCAGTATTTT	CASSLAPIREDTQYF
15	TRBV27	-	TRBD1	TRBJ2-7	TGTGCCAGCAGGTACCGGGACAGGGGACCCTACGAGCAGTACTTC	CASRYRDRGPYEQYF
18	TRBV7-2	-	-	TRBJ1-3	TGTGCCAGCAGCTCCACCCCCGACTGGATTCGCTCTGGAAACACCGTATATTTT	CASSSTPDWIRSGNTVYF
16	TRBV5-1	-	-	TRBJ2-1	TGCGCCAGCAGCCCCGCCGGGGTCACCTCCTACAATGAGCAGTTCTTC	CASSPAGVTSYNEQFF
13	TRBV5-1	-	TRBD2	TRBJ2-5	TGCGCCAGCAGCGGTCGGGGGGGAGAGACCCAGTACTTC	CASSGRGGETQYF
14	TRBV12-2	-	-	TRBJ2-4	TGTGCAAGCAACCCGGAGAGGTCCAAAAACATTCAGTACTTC	CASNPERSKNIQYF
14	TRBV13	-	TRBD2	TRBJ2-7	TGTGCCAGCAGGAAAGCGGGAGTATCCTACGAGCAGTACTTC	CASRKAGVSYEQYF